Each of the 28 T cell receptor beta chains below was sequenced from the same sample in a study of CD8 T cells in ankylosing spondylitis. Study conclusions and caveats: A motif of 7 to 9 highly homologous TCR beta variants was seen as apparently characteristic of ankylosing spondylitis blood.

These receptors' targets are unknown. Via MiXCR, TCRdb re-called the 5' RACE reads, giving one row per CDR3 protein. This repertoire shows some 700,000 distinct CDR3 sequences, around 19% found once; its top ten account for over 15%. Material for sequencing was blood, either unsorted or a sorted T cell fraction (not recorded which). The origin of the receptors is a male donor with ankylosing spondylitis.

This clonotype has more than one count but fewer than ten. The chain is built from TRBV20-1 and TRBJ2-7; 11 bases align to TRBD2. The trim removed 1 base at V and 5 bases at J, leaving 4 bases unmatched. This CDR3 comprises 14 residues. Germline CDR1 is DFQATT and CDR2 is SNEGSKA (reference sequence). The CDR3 DNA is TGCAGTGCTAGAGTAGCGGGGGGGAACCACGAGCAGTACTTC. Translation gives CSARVAGGNHEQYF.

This clonotype was counted a few times. This chain uses TRBV12-3 or TRBV12-4 with TRBJ1-1; D uncertain. CDR3 length: 14 residues. The ends were cut back, 6 bases at V and 2 bases at J, with 13 bases in the middle. CDR3 bases: TGTGCCAGCAGGCTGAGTGCGGGAAACACTGAAGCTTTCTTT. Translation: CASRLSAGNTEAFF.

The chain has TRBV4-1 and TRBJ2-1; tentatively, D is TRBD1 (6 bases). Germline CDR1 is MGHRA and CDR2 is YSYEKL. This CDR3 contains 14 residues. Trimming shortened V by 3 bases and J by 8 bases, and 14 bases separated the two germline ends. The CDR3 nucleotides read TGCGCCAGCAGCCACTCGACAGGTTCAGATGAGCAGTTCTTC. Its translation: CASSHSTGSDEQFF.

In its sample, this clonotype was seen a few times. The chain is built from TRBV4-3 and TRBJ1-1; D remains ambiguous. The CDR3 is 13 amino acids. The germline gives CDR1 LGHNA, CDR2 YSLEER. Deletions cut 0 bases from V and 7 bases from J, with 9 bases between. Here the CDR3 reads CASSQDRVSEAFF. The CDR3 region has the DNA TGCGCCAGCAGCCAAGATAGGGTCAGTGAAGCTTTCTTT.

This sequence joins TRBV5-1 and TRBJ2-3; D ambiguous. Per the germline V gene, CDR1 is SGHRS and CDR2 is YFSETQ. The CDR3 spans 12 residues. V was clipped by 4 bases and J by 6 bases, with 9 bases between them. CDR3 loop: CASSSVGDTQYF. CDR3 coding DNA: TGCGCCAGCAGCAGCGTCGGGGATACGCAGTATTTT.

This clonotype came up many times. The chain carries TRBV7-9 and TRBJ2-3; no definite D call. Germline V CDR1 and CDR2: SEHNR, FQNEAQ (reference sequence). V shed 7 bases and J shed 0 bases, with 8 bases lying between them. This CDR3 is 13 amino acids long. The CDR3 sequence is CASTGYSTDTQYF. The CDR3 DNA is TGTGCCAGCACCGGCTATAGCACAGATACGCAGTATTTT.

This clonotype was recorded many times. The chain combines TRBV12-3 or TRBV12-4 with TRBJ2-7, with D uncertain. V shed 8 bases and J shed 4 bases, with 24 bases lying between them. This CDR3 is 16 amino acids long. The CDR3 sequence is CASSELPAPEGYEQYF. The CDR3, as DNA: TGTGCCAGCTCCGAACTCCCAGCGCCCGAAGGATACGAGCAGTACTTC.

The chain couples TRBV18 to TRBJ2-5; D possibly corresponds to TRBD2 (5 bases). CDR3 size: 14 residues. Trimming cost V 0 bases and J 7 bases, with 12 bases left between them. Looked up from germline, CDR1 is KGHSH and CDR2 is LQKENI. The CDR3 sequence is CASSPPIRDGTQYF. CDR3 DNA: TGTGCCAGCTCACCACCCATCCGGGATGGGACCCAGTACTTC.

This clonotype was counted ten times or more. The chain combines TRBV2 with TRBJ2-1; 7 positions match TRBD1. This CDR3 spans 13 amino acids. V shed 4 bases and J 3 bases; nucleotides not matched to a gene: 0. CDR1 and CDR2 (germline): SNHLY, FYNNEI. This chain's CDR3 is CASSGDSYNEQFF. The CDR3 DNA follows: TGTGCCAGCAGTGGGGACAGCTACAATGAGCAGTTCTTC.

This clonotype has a count of ten or more. The chain employs TRBV6-1 and TRBJ1-5; 7 bases align to TRBD1. Germline assignment: CDR1 MNHNS and CDR2 SASEGT. V trimming: 6 bases; J trimming: 6 bases; junction bases outside the gene matches: 8. The CDR3 is made up of 14 amino acids. For the CDR3, the DNA is TGTGCCAGCAGCCCCGGGACAGTGGGTCAGCCCCAGCATTTT. Its protein is CASSPGTVGQPQHF.

This clonotype was counted a few times. V usage is TRBV28 and J usage is TRBJ2-5; TRBD2 matches at 13 bases. The CDR3 contains 16 residues. V lost 4 bases and J lost 8; bases outside the gene matches: 10. Germline CDR1 reads MDHEN; CDR2 reads SYDVKM. CDR3 sequence: CASSSGTSGMRGTQYF. In DNA, the CDR3 is TGTGCCAGCAGTTCCGGGACTAGCGGGATGCGGGGAACCCAGTACTTC.

CDR3 coding DNA: TGCAGTGCTAGCAAGGGGTCAATGGGTAATGAGCAGTTCTTC. Amino acid sequence: CSASKGSMGNEQFF. The chain joins TRBV20-1 to TRBJ2-1; D is perhaps TRBD1 (5 bases). The CDR3 sequence is 14 residues long. Trimming cost V 3 bases and J 7 bases, with 16 bases left between them. Per germline, CDR1 DFQATT and CDR2 SNEGSKA (reference sequence).

The chain is built from TRBV6-5 and TRBJ2-7; D is uncertain. This CDR3 spans 15 amino acids. Trimming cost V 1 base and J 2 bases, with 12 bases left between them. Germline V lookup: CDR1 MNHEY, CDR2 SVGAGI. CDR3 loop: CASSYYFDGAYEQYF. The DNA for the CDR3 is TGTGCCAGCAGTTACTATTTTGACGGAGCCTACGAGCAGTACTTC.

This clonotype came up a few times. V gene TRBV6-4 combines with J gene TRBJ1-6; D is unresolved. The CDR3 runs 16 residues. Germline CDR1 reads MRHNA; CDR2 reads SNTAGT. V was shortened by 3 bases and J by 3 bases, with 12 bases between the two germline ends. CDR3 nucleotides: TGTGCCAGCAGTGAGGGGTGGGAAAACTATAATTCACCCCTCCACTTT. Protein sequence: CASSEGWENYNSPLHF.

The chain joins TRBV9 to TRBJ2-2; a possible D gene is TRBD2 (6 bases). The V gene lost 0 bases and the J gene lost 1 base, with 10 bases spanning the gap. The germline V gene encodes CDR1 SGDLS and CDR2 YYNGEE. The CDR3 extends over 16 amino acids. For the CDR3, the DNA is TGTGCCAGCAGCGTAGGCCCGGGAGTGAACACCGGGGAGCTGTTTTTT. Its translation: CASSVGPGVNTGELFF.

This clonotype appeared many times. V and J are TRBV20-1 and TRBJ2-7, with D unclear. This CDR3 contains 13 residues. Germline CDR1 reads DFQATT; CDR2 reads SNEGSKA (reference sequence). Trimming cost V 0 bases and J 2 bases, with 8 bases left between them. The chain's CDR3 is CSARDLGAYEQYF. CDR3 DNA sequence: TGCAGTGCTAGAGATCTAGGTGCCTACGAGCAGTACTTC.

V usage is TRBV11-2 and J usage is TRBJ2-2, with D perhaps TRBD1 (6 bases). This CDR3 is 14 amino acids long. CDR1 SGHAT and CDR2 FQNNGV come from the germline V gene. Trimming removed 5 bases at V and 2 bases at J, with 9 bases between. The CDR3 sequence is CASSGTINTGELFF. CDR3 in DNA: TGTGCCAGCAGCGGGACAATTAACACCGGGGAGCTGTTTTTT.

The genes are TRBV9 and TRBJ1-2; D remains unclear. The CDR3 loop spans 13 amino acids. CDR1 and CDR2 (germline): SGDLS, YYNGEE. V was shortened by 6 bases and J by 1 base, with 10 bases between the two germline ends. The DNA for the CDR3 is TGTGCCAGCACGCGGCAAGATAACTATGGCTACACCTTC. It is translated as CASTRQDNYGYTF.

This rearrangement joins TRBV28 to TRBJ2-7, with TRBD2 as a possible D gene (5 bases). CDR3 length: 15 residues. The germline V gene has CDR1 MDHEN and CDR2 SYDVKM. Trimming pared 7 bases from V and 0 bases from J, leaving 16 bases between. DNA of the CDR3: TGTGCCAGCACACCGGGATATAGCCTCTCCTACGAGCAGTACTTC. Translated, it gives CASTPGYSLSYEQYF.

In this sample, this clonotype turned up a few times. The rearrangement uses TRBV6-1 and TRBJ1-3, with D possibly TRBD1 on 6 matching bases. The CDR3 loop spans 16 amino acids. Germline CDR1 reads MNHNS; CDR2 reads SASEGT. Trimming took 5 bases from V and 7 from J, leaving 21 bases between them. The CDR3 protein is CASSPSLRGGRNTIYF. CDR3 coding DNA: TGTGCCAGCAGTCCTAGCCTCCGGGGGGGCAGGAACACCATATATTTT.

This clonotype occurred a few times. The chain employs TRBV12-3 or TRBV12-4 and TRBJ2-2; D might be TRBD1 or TRBD2, each matching 5 bases. Trimming took off 5 bases at V and 2 bases at J, with 21 bases between the two ends. The CDR3 sequence is 18 residues long. CDR3 in DNA: TGTGCCAGCAGTGGCGGAATTGGGACCATTGGAAACACCGGGGAGCTGTTTTTT. It yields the protein CASSGGIGTIGNTGELFF.

The chain is built from TRBV12-3 or TRBV12-4 and TRBJ2-5, with 8 positions matching TRBD2. This CDR3 is built from 14 residues. The V gene end was trimmed by 5 bases and the J gene end by 5 bases; junction bases not matched to a gene: 7. CDR3 amino acids: CASSAGLAQETQYF. In DNA form, the CDR3 reads TGTGCCAGCAGTGCTGGACTAGCCCAGGAGACCCAGTACTTC.

Comment on this clonotype: The junction differs from germline at one of its ends, possibly a read error. This chain uses TRBV13 with TRBJ2-1; 7 positions match TRBD2. The CDR3 extends over 22 amino acids. CDR1 and CDR2 from the germline V gene are PRHDT and FYEKMQ (reference sequence). The CDR3 loop is CASTLRYGLGGVKVDLSNEQFF. CDR3 nucleotides: TGTGCCAGCACCTTACGATATGGGCTGGGAGGGGTCAAGGTTGACCTGAGCAATGAGCAGTTCTTC.

The chain carries TRBV28 and TRBJ2-7; 13 bases match TRBD2. From germline, CDR1 is MDHEN and CDR2 SYDVKM. The CDR3 is made up of 18 amino acids. After removal of 4 bases from V and 4 bases from J, the junction contained 13 bases not matched to a gene. The CDR3 reads CASSSGLAGADGLYEQYF. In nucleotides, the CDR3 is TGTGCCAGCAGTTCAGGACTAGCGGGAGCCGATGGTCTTTACGAGCAGTACTTC.

The genes are TRBV7-9 and TRBJ1-1, with unresolved D. CDR3 size: 13 residues. Germline V lookup: CDR1 SEHNR, CDR2 FQNEAQ (reference sequence). V shed 0 bases and J shed 11 bases, with 13 bases lying between them. As DNA, the CDR3 is TGTGCCAGCAGCTTAGCAGGGCAGACGTCGGCTTTCTTT. Encoded protein: CASSLAGQTSAFF.

This clonotype was detected ten times or more. The V call is TRBV4-1, the J call TRBJ1-5, with D possibly TRBD1 on 5 matching bases. The CDR3 sequence is 15 residues long. V shed 0 bases and J shed 9 bases, with 15 bases lying between them. Germline CDR1 and CDR2: MGHRA and YSYEKL. CDR3 nucleotide sequence: TGCGCCAGCAGCCAAGAAGGAGGAGGGGTCGGGCCCCAGCATTTT. This codes for CASSQEGGGVGPQHF.

The DNA of the CDR3 is TGCGCCAGCAGCGAGACCGGGACAGGGTCCGAGCAGTACTTC. Protein: CASSETGTGSEQYF. The V and J genes are TRBV5-1 and TRBJ2-7, with 9 bases lining up with TRBD1. Germline assignment: CDR1 SGHRS and CDR2 YFSETQ. V shed 4 bases, J shed 6 bases, and the junction held 8 bases outside the gene matches. The CDR3 has 14 residues.

This clonotype was recorded a few times. V and J are TRBV27 and TRBJ2-7, with TRBD1 matching over 12 bases. CDR1 and CDR2 from the germline V gene are MNHEY and SMNVEV (reference sequence). V trimming: 2 bases; J trimming: 5 bases; junction bases outside the gene matches: 1. The length of the CDR3 is 14 residues. CDR3 amino acids: CASSLGTGGHEQYF. DNA of the CDR3: TGTGCCAGCAGTTTAGGGACAGGGGGCCACGAGCAGTACTTC.